This T cell receptor beta chain was sequenced for a study of T cell responses to AZD1222 COVID-19 vaccine. This clone showed up just once. Libraries were prepared by immunoSEQ multiplex PCR; TCRdb keeps only in-frame clonotypes and omits some of them. The sample shows about 150,000 clones, roughly 93% of them seen only once. Trimming took 4 bases from V and 2 from J; bases not matched to a gene: 4. This CDR3 has 15 amino acids. CDR1 SGHNT and CDR2 YYREEE come from the germline V gene (reference sequence). The V gene is TRBV5-4, the J gene TRBJ2-3; TRBD2 agrees at 10 bases. This TCR derives from an adult in good health. This specimen was peripheral blood, taken on day 0 of AZD1222 vaccination. CDR3 amino acids: CASSEGLANTDTQYF. The CDR3, as DNA: TGTGCCAGCAGCGAGGGACTAGCGAACACAGATACGCAGTATTTT.